The TCR beta chain described here comes from a study of cytomegalovirus exposure and HLA in healthy donors. Assay: immunoSEQ multiplex PCR; the TCRdb copy retains only in-frame clones and omits some. The table lists under 100,000 clones, 84% of them singletons. The CDR3 runs to 14 residues. Germline assignment: CDR1 MNHEY and CDR2 SMNVEV (reference sequence). The ends lost 7 bases at V and 6 bases at J; junction bases unmatched: 11. V is TRBV27 and J is TRBJ1-1, with 7 bases aligning to TRBD1. The receptor's source is a woman under 30 in good health and CMV-seropositive. The sample was PBMCs. The chain's CDR3 is CASTPTGESSEAFF. The CDR3 region has the DNA TGTGCCAGCACCCCCACAGGGGAAAGCTCTGAAGCTTTCTTT.